Listed below are T cell receptor beta chains from one sample, sequenced in a study of blood T cell repertoires in COVID-19. This table comes from immunoSEQ multiplex PCR, and its TCRdb copy is limited to in-frame clones, with some not included. The sample includes approximately 440,000 clones, around 90% of them seen just once. Sequenced: PBMCs or T cells enriched from blood (not recorded which). These receptors were collected from a young woman who had recovered from COVID-19. Each CDR3 is given with its conserved first and last residue. D genes are given only for firm matches. Size tells how often a clone was seen (once, few, many) or the class of an expanded clone, and some rows leave it out.

>TRBV2|-|-|TRBJ1-1
CASSVLNADTEAFF
TGTGCCAGCAGTGTATTGAACGCAGACACTGAAGCTTTCTTT
>TRBV5-5|-|-|TRBJ1-1
CASSLGISTFYTEAFF
TGTGCCAGCAGCTTGGGAATTTCGACTTTTTACACTGAAGCTTTCTTT
>TRBV10-2|-|TRBD1|TRBJ1-4
CASSDPDRGLDEKLFF
TGCGCCAGCAGTGATCCGGACAGGGGGCTGGATGAAAAACTGTTTTTT
>TRBV3-1/TRBV3-2|-|-|TRBJ2-1
CASSLRQVSYNEQFF
TGTGCCAGCAGCCTAAGACAGGTTTCCTACAATGAGCAGTTCTTC
>TRBV30|-|TRBD1|TRBJ1-1
CAWEGQLNTEAFF
TGTGCCTGGGAGGGACAGCTGAACACTGAAGCTTTCTTT
>TRBV6-4|-|TRBD2|TRBJ2-3
CASSDIAGGRTDTQYF
TGTGCCAGCAGCGACATAGCGGGGGGACGCACAGATACGCAGTATTTT
>TRBV25-1|few|TRBD1|TRBJ1-1
CASSALTGAGHTEAFF
TGTGCCAGCAGTGCTTTAACAGGGGCTGGGCACACTGAAGCTTTCTTT
>TRBV19|-|TRBD1|TRBJ1-2
CASGGQGANYGYTF
TGTGCCAGTGGGGGACAGGGAGCCAACTATGGCTACACCTTC
>TRBV2|-|-|TRBJ1-2
CASRTDTVRGYTF
TGTGCCAGCAGGACAGACACAGTCCGTGGCTACACCTTC
>TRBV6-5|few|TRBD1|TRBJ2-7
CASSHRGQGVGQYF
TGTGCCAGCAGTCACAGGGGACAGGGGGTCGGACAGTACTTC